Shown below are 14 T cell receptor beta chains from a single sample sequenced in a study of cytomegalovirus exposure and HLA in healthy donors. The PCR ran on 60 Vbeta and 13 Jbeta primers. Measured with immunoSEQ multiplex PCR; TCRdb has only the in-frame clones, and not every one. The sample holds roughly 100,000 clones, under 80% seen once. The sample was PBMCs. The receptors come from a woman in her 50s in good health and CMV-seropositive.

The chain uses TRBV6-1 and TRBJ1-2, with D perhaps TRBD1 (6 bases). Germline V gene data show CDR1 as MNHNS and CDR2 as SASEGT. Deletions cut 7 bases from V and 2 bases from J, with 14 bases between. The CDR3 is 14 amino acids. In DNA form, the CDR3 reads TGTGCCAGCAAGAATACAGGGACGAACTATGGCTACACCTTC. This encodes CASKNTGTNYGYTF.

This clone turned up a few times. The V and J genes are TRBV5-4 and TRBJ2-7, with TRBD2 matching 9 bases. With V trimmed by 1 base and J by 2 bases, 4 bases remained unmatched. CDR3 length equals 15 residues. Germline assignment: CDR1 SGHNT and CDR2 YYREEE (reference sequence). The CDR3 region has the DNA TGTGCCAGCAGCTTGAAGCGGGGGGACCCCTACGAGCAGTACTTC. It translates to CASSLKRGDPYEQYF.

CDR3 amino acids: CASSFSTNEKLFF. The DNA of the CDR3 is TGTGCCAGCAGCTTTAGTACTAATGAAAAACTGTTTTTT. V usage is TRBV5-6 and J usage is TRBJ1-4, with D unclear. CDR1 is SGHDT, CDR2 YYEEEE, per germline. CDR3 length: 13 amino acids. V lost 2 bases, J lost 2 bases, and 4 bases lay in between.

The chain carries TRBV10-3 and TRBJ1-6, with D uncertain. This CDR3 has 16 residues. Trimming took 3 bases from V and 0 from J, leaving 9 bases between them. Germline lookup yields CDR1 ENHRY and CDR2 SYGVKD. CDR3 in amino acids: CAISDAESSYNSPLHF. CDR3 DNA: TGTGCCATCAGTGATGCGGAGAGCTCCTATAATTCACCCCTCCACTTT.

Only a few counts were recorded for this clone. V gene TRBV10-2 combines with J gene TRBJ1-4; no clear D. Trimming cost V 3 bases and J 0 bases, with 11 bases left between them. CDR3 length: 16 amino acids. The germline V gene has CDR1 WSHSY and CDR2 SAAADI. The CDR3 protein is CASSELAVATNEKLFF. The CDR3 nucleotides are TGCGCCAGCAGTGAACTGGCGGTAGCAACTAATGAAAAACTGTTTTTT.

J is TRBJ2-3 and V is TRBV7-2; 8 bases are a match to TRBD2. Losses at the gene ends were 5 bases for V and 5 bases for J; bases not matched to a gene: 12. The CDR3 totals 16 residues. Germline assignment: CDR1 SGHTA and CDR2 FQGNSA. The CDR3 is CASSASIGGAGDTQYF. The CDR3 DNA reads as TGTGCCAGCAGCGCTTCTATCGGGGGGGCCGGAGATACGCAGTATTTT.

This clone was recorded only once. This sequence joins TRBV7-2 and TRBJ1-5; 9 bases map to TRBD1. Germline V gene lookup returns CDR1 SGHTA and CDR2 FQGNSA. The ends lost 4 bases at V and 4 bases at J; junction bases unmatched: 2. CDR3 size: 14 residues. The CDR3 coding sequence is TGTGCCAGCAGCTCCGGGACAGGGAATCAGCCCCAGCATTTT. Translating gives CASSSGTGNQPQHF.

The V and J genes are TRBV28 and TRBJ1-2, with D unresolved. Per the germline V gene, CDR1 is MDHEN and CDR2 is SYDVKM. CDR3 length: 16 residues. V was shortened by 4 bases and J by 2 bases, with 17 bases between the two germline ends. Here the CDR3 DNA reads TGTGCCAGCAGTTCCTTCTGGACTACTTCGAACTATGGCTACACCTTC. Translation gives CASSSFWTTSNYGYTF.

The CDR3, as DNA: TGTGCCAGCACCCCTTCATCCGGGACAGGGGGTTACAATGAGCAGTTCTTC. Its translation: CASTPSSGTGGYNEQFF. This chain uses TRBV5-4 with TRBJ2-1; 11 nucleotides agree with TRBD1. Germline loops: CDR1 SGHNT, CDR2 YYREEE (reference sequence). The junction had 12 bases not matched to a gene; V was cut back by 6 bases and J by 4 bases. CDR3 length equals 17 residues.

This chain uses TRBV19 with TRBJ1-5, with D tentatively TRBD1 (6 bases). Deletions cut 5 bases from V and 6 bases from J, with 17 bases between. This CDR3 has 15 residues. CDR1 is LNHDA, CDR2 SQIVND, per germline (reference sequence). The DNA for the CDR3 is TGTGCCAGTAGTCGGAGTCAGGGGAGTGCTCAGCCCCAGCATTTT. Protein product: CASSRSQGSAQPQHF.

The V call is TRBV13, the J call TRBJ2-3; D unresolved. V was trimmed by 1 base and J by 5 bases, leaving 7 bases between them. Germline V gene data show CDR1 as PRHDT and CDR2 as FYEKMQ (reference sequence). The CDR3 has 13 residues. CDR3 sequence (DNA): TGTGCCAGCAGCTTAGATCAGCGAGATACGCAGTATTTT. Its translation: CASSLDQRDTQYF.

The V call is TRBV10-3, the J call TRBJ1-2; a weak D match, TRBD1 (5 bases). Trimming left V 2 bases short and J 4 bases short, with 8 bases between. CDR1 and CDR2 (germline): ENHRY, SYGVKD. This CDR3 is built from 13 residues. The DNA for the CDR3 is TGTGCCATCAGTGAGCAGGGTCTCTATGGCTACACCTTC. This codes for CAISEQGLYGYTF.

The V and J genes are TRBV5-1 and TRBJ1-2; D is unresolved. The CDR3 sequence is 12 residues long. Germline CDR1 is SGHRS and CDR2 is YFSETQ. V shed 4 bases and J shed 6 bases, with 10 bases lying between them. The CDR3 sequence: CASSTEGHGYTF. The DNA of the CDR3 is TGCGCCAGCAGCACAGAGGGCCATGGCTACACCTTC.

This clone was detected a few times. The V call is TRBV5-1, the J call TRBJ1-3; D unresolved. This CDR3 spans 15 amino acids. CDR1 SGHRS and CDR2 YFSETQ come from the germline V gene. V dropped 5 bases and J dropped 0 bases, with 12 bases sitting between them. CDR3 in DNA: TGCGCCAGCAGGGTAAACAGTCTCTCTGGAAACACCATATATTTT. Protein sequence: CASRVNSLSGNTIYF.